The 4 T cell receptor beta chains below come from one sample, sequenced in a study of T-cell reconstitution after alpha-beta-depleted transplantation in children. This sample's TCRbeta library carried unique molecular identifier barcodes. TCRdb processed the PCR reads anew with MiXCR; each CDR3 protein has one entry. The data hold fewer than 550,000 distinct CDR3 sequences, with about 10% observed a single time. The material was PBMCs, mostly from graft donor cells, obtained 180 days after TCRalphabeta/CD19-depleted stem cell transplant. All receptors derive from a female patient aged 2-15 years who had a stem cell transplant for aplastic anemia, so the T cells may come from the graft donor.

The V call is TRBV14, the J call TRBJ2-1; 14 bases map to TRBD2. This CDR3 has 15 amino acids. Germline V gene lookup returns CDR1 SGHDN and CDR2 FVKESK. Trimming took 5 bases from V and 10 from J; bases not matched to a gene: 7. CDR3 amino acids: CASSSMGLAGEEQFF. In DNA form, the CDR3 reads TGTGCCAGCAGCTCAATGGGACTAGCGGGAGAAGAGCAGTTCTTC.

This clonotype was observed a few times. V gene TRBV6-5 combines with J gene TRBJ1-5, with D possibly being TRBD1 (6 bases). The germline V gene encodes CDR1 MNHEY and CDR2 SVGAGI. V lost 5 bases and J lost 0, with 17 bases in between. The CDR3 has 17 amino acids. The DNA for the CDR3 is TGTGCCAGCAGTAACAACAGGGCCCCGAATAGCAATCAGCCCCAGCATTTT. Translation gives CASSNNRAPNSNQPQHF.

This clonotype has a handful of counts. The chain employs TRBV30 and TRBJ1-1, with D perhaps TRBD1 (6 bases). CDR1 GTSNPN and CDR2 SVGIG come from the germline V gene (reference sequence). The germline V and J ends were trimmed by 5 bases and 10 bases, with 11 bases remaining between them. This CDR3 region has 10 residues. The CDR3 loop is CAWGDTRAFF. The DNA of the CDR3 is TGTGCCTGGGGGGACACTAGAGCTTTCTTT.

J is TRBJ1-3 and V is TRBV28, with 11 bases fitting TRBD1. The germline V gene has CDR1 MDHEN and CDR2 SYDVKM. V was clipped by 5 bases and J by 0 bases; unmatched bases: 9. The CDR3 has 18 amino acids. The CDR3 here is CASSPATGTGGSGNTIYF. The CDR3 nucleotides read TGTGCCAGCAGTCCAGCGACCGGGACAGGGGGCTCTGGAAACACCATATATTTT.